The following is a T cell receptor beta chain sequence with its context. The clone's antigen remains unknown. No much larger clone is present one base from it, and per-base qualities are unavailable. TCR alpha and beta chain libraries were amplified separately from the second PCR step onward. CMV status of each donor was established by measuring IFNgamma production from CD4+ T cells after fresh PBMCs were stimulated overnight with CMV viral lysate. Using Miltenyi beads, CD4 T cells were first positively selected, and CD8 T cells were then positively selected from the CD4-negative fraction. Cells stained for CD3, CD4, CD8, CD45RA, CD27 and a live/dead dye were sorted on a BD Aria II into four subsets by CD45RA and CD27. Blood came from a few healthy volunteers, each fractionated into CD4 and CD8 T cells and then into four differentiation subsets. Roughly 130 ml of peripheral blood was collected from each donor, and PBMC were isolated by Ficoll-Paque PLUS density-gradient centrifugation. After sorting, cells were lysed in RLT buffer, RNA was extracted using a Qiagen RNeasy kit, and the extracted RNA was stored at -80 degrees C.

Library method: UMI-ligation and nested PCR. An equimolar mix of two oligonucleotides covering both TRBC1 and TRBC2 was used as the beta constant-region primer. The ligated cDNA went through four rounds of PCR with nested alpha and beta constant-region primers together with the SP2 primer. A single-stranded oligonucleotide bearing the SP2 primer plus a 12-nucleotide UMI was ligated onto the 3' end of the cDNA by T4 RNA ligase 1. Incubation of the ligation reaction lasted about 20-25 hours at 16 degrees C. PCR2 was typically performed as a SYBR Green qPCR and was stopped at a predetermined threshold so that over-amplification was prevented. Every purification after the first one was done using Agencourt AMPure XP magnetic beads. Libraries were quantified by Qubit and checked on a TapeStation, with a main peak expected near 650 bp. Pooled libraries were sequenced on an Illumina MiSeq with v2 2x251 paired-end kits, typically giving about 0.95-2.2 million reads per sample. Each sample library was pooled at 4 to 5 nM, and about 4.5-7.5% PhiX was included to improve cluster recognition. Turning to the authors' computational methods: V and J genes were assigned to Demultiplexor-processed FASTQ reads by Decombinator through tag matching, with a single base-pair mismatch being allowed. By using UMIs, Collapsinator corrected both sequencing errors and the frequency errors caused by PCR heterogeneity. TCRs were translated and CDR3s were extracted from the conserved cysteine to the FGXG phenylalanine by CDR3Translator, with non-productive sequences being flagged. Gini, Shannon entropy and inverse Simpson indices were calculated on repertoires that had been subsampled to equal numbers of UMI-defined TCRs. Clonotype abundance distributions were fitted to a power law by maximum likelihood within the linear range. When run on a single naive CD8 sample, MIGEC and the pipeline yielded similar UMI counts, similar unique TCR numbers and similar clonal distributions. One analysis removed from the naive repertoire any naive TCRs that were also found in any memory subset from the same donor. The repertoires were searched for about 7,000 CMV-associated CDR3 sequences that had been compiled from VDJdb and a published dataset. In-frame beta chains were kept once TCRdb had trimmed the public reads at Q25 with fastp and called clones with MiXCR. Under each unique CDR3 protein, matching rows form one entry showing the most common genes and DNA. These V and J calls are TCRdb output, not the study's own analysis. Within this sample are 150,000 or so distinct CDR3 sequences, with approximately 22% of them counted one time only. The biggest ten clones account for 0.09% to 0.13% of the sample.

The data are from a study of naive and memory T cell subsets (dated by TCRdb to between 2016 and 2019). Looking at the study overall: The study applied an open-source, UMI-based TCR alpha and beta sequencing pipeline to sorted naive and memory peripheral blood T cell subsets. The functional CMV T cell responses agreed completely with IgG serology results. RNA was DNase-treated and reverse transcribed with TCR constant-region primers, mostly using SuperScript III. Results and caveats for the whole study, not just this receptor: RNA-based TCR counts may be affected by expression changes linked to T cell activation and differentiation. Clonotypes were defined as single alpha or beta chain sequences, not paired alpha/beta receptors. A few larger clonotypes were present in naive repertoires, especially CD8 naive repertoires, and these clonotypes were possibly memory cells re-expressing CD45RA. After error correction, over 95% of naive TCR sequences appeared only once, giving much steeper abundance distributions than memory subsets. Gini index rose and Shannon and inverse Simpson diversity fell from naive through CM, EM and EMRA in both CD4 and CD8 cells. A power law was followed by TCR abundance, with an exponent that differed between naive and memory subsets but was consistent across the three individuals. The repertoire findings for the naive and memory subsets could not be validated against a ground truth, as none was available.

Trimming at the junction amounts to 2 bases on V and 3 bases on J, and the germline ends lie 8 bases apart. Taken from cysteine to phenylalanine, the CDR3 has 13 residues. Here the CDR3 DNA is all that survives: 39 bases in frame from base 1. Sequenced sample: naive CD4+ T cells from blood. The cell subset or site label, as the study defines it: naive T cells, CD45RA high CD27+. Recombination connected TRBV12-3 or TRBV12-4 to TRBJ2-7, with a tentative D gene TRBD1 over 6 matching bases. This clonotype was obtained from a human donor in good health. The DNA sequence follows: TGTGCCAGCAGTTTAAACAGGGACTACGAGCAGTACTTC. This gives the protein CASSLNRDYEQYF.